This TCR beta chain emerged from a study of CD8+ T cells in alopecia areata. Study-wide background: Treated patients were dosed with oral tofacitinib, taking 5 to 10 mg twice daily.

The CDR3 has 13 amino acids. Germline lookup yields CDR1 ENHRY and CDR2 SYGVKD. The V gene lost 0 bases and the J gene lost 5 bases, with 6 bases spanning the gap. Treatment in this sample: oral pan-JAK inhibitor, 5-10 mg twice daily. Isolated RNA was reverse transcribed into cDNA used as the sequencing template. Assay used: immunoSEQ multiplex PCR; TCRdb lists only in-frame clones, some missing. The repertoire has approximately 180,000 clones, more than 50% of them found once; the top ten carry about 0.94%. General observations from the study: Tofacitinib yielded significantly lower scalp clonality and fewer expanded CD8+ clones among the top 100.

This clone has ten or more counts. Its antigen is undetermined. The receptor's source is a human donor with alopecia areata. The input for sequencing was CD4+ T cells sorted from blood, taken at week 24, from a patient treated with tofacitinib. The rearrangement links TRBV10-3 to TRBJ2-3, with unresolved D. As DNA, the CDR3 is TGTGCCATCAGTGAGTCGGCCATAGATACGCAGTATTTT. Its translation: CAISESAIDTQYF.